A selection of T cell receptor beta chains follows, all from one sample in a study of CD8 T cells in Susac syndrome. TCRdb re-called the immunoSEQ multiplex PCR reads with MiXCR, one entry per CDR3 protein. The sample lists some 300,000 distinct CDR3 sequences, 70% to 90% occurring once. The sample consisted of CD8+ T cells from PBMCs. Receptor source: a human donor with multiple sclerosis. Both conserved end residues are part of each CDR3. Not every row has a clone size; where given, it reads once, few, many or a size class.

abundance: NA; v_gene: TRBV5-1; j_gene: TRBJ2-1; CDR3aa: CASSQGLGSEQFF
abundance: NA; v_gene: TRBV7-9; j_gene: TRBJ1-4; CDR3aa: CASRNGGLGEKLFF
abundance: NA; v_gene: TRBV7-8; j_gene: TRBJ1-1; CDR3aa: CASSLGRAGSEAFF
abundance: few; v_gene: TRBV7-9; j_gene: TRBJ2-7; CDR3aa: CASSLSRQGDDEQYF
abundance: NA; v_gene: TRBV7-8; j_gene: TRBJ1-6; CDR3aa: CASSLWRGVLNSPLHF
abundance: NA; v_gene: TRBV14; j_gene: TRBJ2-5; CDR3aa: CASSPGQAKETQYF
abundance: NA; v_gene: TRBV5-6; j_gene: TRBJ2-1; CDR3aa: CASSLGASGLSLF
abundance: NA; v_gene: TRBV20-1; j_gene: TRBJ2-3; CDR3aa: CSARDLARVLPDTQYF
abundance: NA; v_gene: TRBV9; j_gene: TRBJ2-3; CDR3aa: CASSADSSARDTQYF
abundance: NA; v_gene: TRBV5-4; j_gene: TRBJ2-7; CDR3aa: CASSTGLAGGHEQYF
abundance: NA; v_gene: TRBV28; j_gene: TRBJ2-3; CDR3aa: CASRPVAGSPGTDTQYF
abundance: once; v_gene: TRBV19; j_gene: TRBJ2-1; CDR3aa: CASIEGPPYNEQFF
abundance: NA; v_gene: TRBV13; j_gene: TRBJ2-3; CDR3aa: CASSSRLAGPTDTQYF
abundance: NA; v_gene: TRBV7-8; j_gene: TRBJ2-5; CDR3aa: CASSFALLGNPVQETQYF
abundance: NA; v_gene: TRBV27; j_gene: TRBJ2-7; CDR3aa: CASSLDGHPRYEQYF
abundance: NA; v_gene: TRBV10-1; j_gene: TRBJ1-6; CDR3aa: CASSGTANSPLHF
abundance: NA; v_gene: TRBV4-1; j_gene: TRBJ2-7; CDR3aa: CASSQDPREQYF
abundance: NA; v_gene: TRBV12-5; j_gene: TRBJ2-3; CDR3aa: CASTPGLEGDTQYF
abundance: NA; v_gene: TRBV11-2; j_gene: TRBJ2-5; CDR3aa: CASSLGLGLAGGNQETQYF
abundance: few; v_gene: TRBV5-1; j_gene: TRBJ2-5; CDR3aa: CASSLPPLRTAQETQYF
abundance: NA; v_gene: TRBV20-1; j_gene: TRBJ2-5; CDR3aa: CSARADSGGEETQYF
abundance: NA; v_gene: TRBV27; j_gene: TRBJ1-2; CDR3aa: CASSLYPANYGYTF
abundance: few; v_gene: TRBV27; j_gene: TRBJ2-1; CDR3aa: CASSLGILSSYNEQFF
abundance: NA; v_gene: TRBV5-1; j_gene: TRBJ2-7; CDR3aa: CASSLPLGTSGRGVYEQYF
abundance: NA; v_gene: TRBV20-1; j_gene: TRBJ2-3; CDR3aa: CSARGQGITDTQYF
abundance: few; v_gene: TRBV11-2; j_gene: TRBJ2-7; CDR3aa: CASSLELAGKLSYEQYF
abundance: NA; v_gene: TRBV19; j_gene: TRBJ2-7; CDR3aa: CASSAGLAGGPYEQYF
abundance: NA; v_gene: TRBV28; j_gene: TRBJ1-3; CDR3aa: CASSLPPPGLGSGNTIYF
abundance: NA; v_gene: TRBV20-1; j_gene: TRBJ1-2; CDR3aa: CSARDFRSNYGYTF
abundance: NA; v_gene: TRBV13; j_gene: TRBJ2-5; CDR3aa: CASSLYPATGRQETQYF
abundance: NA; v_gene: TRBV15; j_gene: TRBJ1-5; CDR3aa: CATSSGRDSNQPQHF
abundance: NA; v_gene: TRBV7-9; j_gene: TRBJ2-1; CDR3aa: CASSPRTSGVKLNEQFF
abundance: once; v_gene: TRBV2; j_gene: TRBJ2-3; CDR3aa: CATAPGDTFTDTQYF
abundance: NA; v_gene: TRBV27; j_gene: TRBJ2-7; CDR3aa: CASSLARTESEQYF
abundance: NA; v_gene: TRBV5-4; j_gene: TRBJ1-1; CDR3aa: CASSPATTEAFF
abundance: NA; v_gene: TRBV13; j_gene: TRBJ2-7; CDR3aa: CASSDGTSGYEQYF
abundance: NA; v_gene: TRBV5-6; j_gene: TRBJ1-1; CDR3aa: CASSRSGRRTEAFF
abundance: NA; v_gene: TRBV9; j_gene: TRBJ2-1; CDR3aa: CASSVGGEQFF
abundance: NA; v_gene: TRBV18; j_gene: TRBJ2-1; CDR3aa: CASSPGGPSDEQFF
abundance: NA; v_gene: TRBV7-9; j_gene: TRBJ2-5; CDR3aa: CASSLGLADHLQETQYF